This TCR beta chain derives from a study of T cells in Graves' hyperthyroidism and ophthalmopathy. This clonotype was detected ten times or more. Amplified TCR beta CDR3 regions came from RNA transcripts. The HTBI primer set drove a first-round RT-PCR of the TCR CDR3. TCRdb called the multiplex PCR reads again in MiXCR, with one record for every CDR3 protein. Of 540,000 or so distinct CDR3 sequences in the sample, 15% to 18% were seen once. The receptor was derived from a woman in her twenties or thirties with Graves' hyperthyroidism. The specimen sequenced was blood.

The CDR3 sequence is CAISDLGQVDTEAFF. The CDR3 DNA follows: TGTGCCATCAGTGACTTGGGACAGGTAGACACTGAAGCTTTCTTT. This rearrangement joins TRBV10-3 to TRBJ1-1; TRBD1 aligns across 8 bases. Trimming cost V 3 bases and J 3 bases; bases outside gene matches: 6. The CDR3 totals 15 residues. In germline, CDR1 is ENHRY, CDR2 SYGVKD.